This TCR beta chain was recovered during a study of control samples from healthy donors and cancer patients. The CDR3 is made up of 15 amino acids. V lost 2 bases and J lost 6; bases outside the gene matches: 4. In germline, CDR1 is SEHNR, CDR2 FQNEAQ (reference sequence). This clone was detected once. Repertoires were generated with immunoSEQ multiplex PCR, while TCRdb's copy carries only in-frame clones and drops some. The data hold 90,000 to 110,000 clones, with about four fifths observed a single time. Sample: blood. The rearrangement links TRBV7-9 to TRBJ2-1, with 10 bases identical to TRBD2. This clonotype was sampled from a woman aged 45-65 years in good health. Written as DNA, the CDR3 is TGTGCCAGCAGCTTAAGGCCTAGCGGGAGCAATGAGCAGTTCTTC. This sequence encodes CASSLRPSGSNEQFF. Using reference TRBV7-9 and TRBJ2-1 for the parts outside the CDR3, the full variable domain is DTGVSQNPRHKITKRGQNVTFRCDPISEHNRLYWYRQTLGQGPEFLTYFQNEAQLEKSRLLSDRFSAERPKGSFSTLEIQRTEQGDSAMYLCASSLRPSGSNEQFFGPGTRLTVL.